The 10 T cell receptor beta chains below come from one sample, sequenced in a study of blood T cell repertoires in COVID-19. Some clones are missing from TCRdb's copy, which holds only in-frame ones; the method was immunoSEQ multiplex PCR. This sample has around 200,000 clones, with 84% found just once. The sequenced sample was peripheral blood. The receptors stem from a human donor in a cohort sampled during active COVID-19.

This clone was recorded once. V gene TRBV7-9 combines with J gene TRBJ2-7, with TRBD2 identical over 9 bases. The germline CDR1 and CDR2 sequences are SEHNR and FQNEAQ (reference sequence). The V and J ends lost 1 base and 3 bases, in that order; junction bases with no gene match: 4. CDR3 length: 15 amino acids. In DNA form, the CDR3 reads TGTGCCAGCAGCTTAGAGGCGGGGGGGCGCTACGAGCAGTACTTC. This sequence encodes CASSLEAGGRYEQYF.

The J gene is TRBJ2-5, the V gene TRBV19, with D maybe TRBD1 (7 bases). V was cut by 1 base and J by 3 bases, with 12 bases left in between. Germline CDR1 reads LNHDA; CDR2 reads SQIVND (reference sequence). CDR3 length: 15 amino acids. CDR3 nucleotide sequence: TGTGCCAGTAGTATAGGGTCCAGGGGGGAAGAGACCCAGTACTTC. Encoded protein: CASSIGSRGEETQYF.

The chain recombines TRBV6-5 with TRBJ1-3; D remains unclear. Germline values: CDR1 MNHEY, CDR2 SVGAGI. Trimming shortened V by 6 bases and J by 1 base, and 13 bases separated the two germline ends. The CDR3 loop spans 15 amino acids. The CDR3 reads CASRPPEESGNTIYF. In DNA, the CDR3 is TGTGCCAGCAGACCTCCCGAGGAATCTGGAAACACCATATATTTT.

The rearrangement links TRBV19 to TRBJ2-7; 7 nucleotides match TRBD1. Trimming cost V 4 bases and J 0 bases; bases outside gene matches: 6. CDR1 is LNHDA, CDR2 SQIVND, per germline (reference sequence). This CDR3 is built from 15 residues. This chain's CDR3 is CASSTGTAFSYEQYF. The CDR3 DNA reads TGTGCCAGTAGTACGGGGACAGCTTTCTCCTACGAGCAGTACTTC.

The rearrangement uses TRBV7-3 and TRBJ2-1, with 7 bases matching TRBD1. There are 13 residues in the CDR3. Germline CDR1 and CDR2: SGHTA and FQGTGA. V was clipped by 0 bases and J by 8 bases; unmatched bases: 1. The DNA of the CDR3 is TGTGCCAGCAGCTTAACGACAGGGTATGAGCAGTTCTTC. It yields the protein CASSLTTGYEQFF.

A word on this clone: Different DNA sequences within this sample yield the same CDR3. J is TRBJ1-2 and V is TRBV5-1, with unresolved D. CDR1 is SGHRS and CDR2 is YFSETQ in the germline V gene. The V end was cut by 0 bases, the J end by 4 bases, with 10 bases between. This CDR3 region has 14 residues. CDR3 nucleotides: TGCGCCAGCAGCTTGGGGACGGGAGGCTATGGCTACACCTTC. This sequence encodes CASSLGTGGYGYTF.

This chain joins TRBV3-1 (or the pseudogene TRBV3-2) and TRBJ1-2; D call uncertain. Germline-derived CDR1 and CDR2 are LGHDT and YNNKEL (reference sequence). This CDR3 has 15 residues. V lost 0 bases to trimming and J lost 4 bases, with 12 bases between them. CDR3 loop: CASSQDTKGVYGYTF. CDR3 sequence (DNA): TGTGCCAGCAGCCAAGATACCAAGGGAGTCTATGGCTACACCTTC.

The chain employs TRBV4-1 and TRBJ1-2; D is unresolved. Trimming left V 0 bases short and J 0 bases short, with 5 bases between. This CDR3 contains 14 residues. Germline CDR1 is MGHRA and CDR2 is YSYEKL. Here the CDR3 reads CASSQDRSNYGYTF. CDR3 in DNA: TGCGCCAGCAGCCAAGACAGGTCTAACTATGGCTACACCTTC.

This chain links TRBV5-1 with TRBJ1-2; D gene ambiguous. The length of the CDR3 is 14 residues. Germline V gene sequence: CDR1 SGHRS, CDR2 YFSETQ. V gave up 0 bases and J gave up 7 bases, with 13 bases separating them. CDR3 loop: CASSLGQALGGYTF. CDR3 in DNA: TGCGCCAGCAGCTTGGGTCAGGCTCTGGGTGGCTACACCTTC.

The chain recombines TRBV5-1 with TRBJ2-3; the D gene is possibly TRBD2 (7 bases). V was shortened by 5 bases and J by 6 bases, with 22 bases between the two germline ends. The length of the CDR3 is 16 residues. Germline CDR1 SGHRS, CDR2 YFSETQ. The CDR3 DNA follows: TGCGCCAGCAGACCCGGAGGGGGGGCGTTTGGTGATACGCAGTATTTT. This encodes CASRPGGGAFGDTQYF.